This is a list of T cell receptor beta chains from one sample in a study of blood T cells in healthy people across ages. MiXCR was run by TCRdb on the 5' RACE reads, yielding one entry per CDR3 protein. The table records almost 550,000 distinct CDR3 sequences, nearly 25% of them present only once. These records were also assigned to another study, of T cells of mothers and their children.

The sample comprised blood. The receptors were gathered from a boy between 10 and 17 years old in good health. Both conserved end residues are part of each CDR3. The D gene is left open where the match is weak. A row's size may be missing; if present it is once, few, many or a size class.

abundance: many; d_gene: TRBD2; j_gene: TRBJ2-3; v_gene: TRBV20-1; CDR3nt: TGCAGTGCTAGAGCCCGGGGGGGCGCCCGCACAGATACGCAGTATTTT; CDR3aa: CSARARGGARTDTQYF
abundance: .; d_gene: .; j_gene: TRBJ2-1; v_gene: TRBV5-1; CDR3nt: TGCGCCAGCAGCTTGGCCGAGGGTTCTTTGAATGAGCAGTTCTTC; CDR3aa: CASSLAEGSLNEQFF
abundance: few; d_gene: TRBD1; j_gene: TRBJ1-6; v_gene: TRBV5-1; CDR3nt: TGCGCCAGCAGCTCAGGGACAGTGAATTCACCCCTCCACTTT; CDR3aa: CASSSGTVNSPLHF
abundance: .; d_gene: .; j_gene: TRBJ1-4; v_gene: TRBV28; CDR3nt: TGTGCCAGCAGCCCACTGGTAGTTGGGACTAGTGAAAAACTGTTTTTT; CDR3aa: CASSPLVVGTSEKLFF
abundance: .; d_gene: .; j_gene: TRBJ1-5; v_gene: TRBV7-8; CDR3nt: TGTGCCAGCAACACAGGGTTCCAGCGACGGGGTCAGCCCCAGCATTTT; CDR3aa: CASNTGFQRRGQPQHF
abundance: .; d_gene: .; j_gene: TRBJ2-1; v_gene: TRBV3-1; CDR3nt: TGTGCCAGCAGCCAAGACTGGGGATACTCCTACAATGAGCAGTTCTTC; CDR3aa: CASSQDWGYSYNEQFF
abundance: .; d_gene: .; j_gene: TRBJ2-3; v_gene: TRBV7-9; CDR3nt: TGTGCCAGCAGCTTAGGGCGGGGGCCCGCGAAGGCAGATACGCAGTATTTT; CDR3aa: CASSLGRGPAKADTQYF
abundance: .; d_gene: .; j_gene: TRBJ1-5; v_gene: TRBV20-1; CDR3nt: TGCAGTGCTAGGACGGGGGCTTTGGGCAATCAGCCCCAGCATTTT; CDR3aa: CSARTGALGNQPQHF
abundance: few; d_gene: .; j_gene: TRBJ2-7; v_gene: TRBV5-5; CDR3nt: TGTGCCAGCAGCCTCCTGGGCCTTTCCTACGAGCAGTACTTC; CDR3aa: CASSLLGLSYEQYF
abundance: many; d_gene: .; j_gene: TRBJ2-7; v_gene: TRBV28; CDR3nt: TGTGCCAGCAGACCCTTATCCGGAAGGGGTAAAGACGAGCAGTACTTC; CDR3aa: CASRPLSGRGKDEQYF